These 32 T cell receptor beta chains originate from one sample sequenced in a study of blood T cells in healthy people across ages. Using a J-beta primer mix together with a sample-barcoded 5' primer, a second PCR was run for about 6 to 12 cycles. TCRdb used MiXCR to reprocess the 5' RACE reads, holding one entry per CDR3 protein. The sample shows some 1.5 million distinct CDR3 sequences, approximately 28% of them seen only once. The sequenced sample was blood. All receptors come from a woman aged 25 to 39 in good health.

Comment on this clonotype: A read error is possible here, since a much larger clone lies one base away. The chain employs TRBV6-2 or TRBV6-3 and TRBJ1-2; D is unresolved. The germline CDR1 and CDR2 sequences are MNHEY and SVGEGT. V lost 2 bases, J lost 8 bases, and 12 bases lay in between. The CDR3 sequence is 13 residues long. Written as DNA, the CDR3 is TGTGCCAGCAGTTACGGGAGGGCTGCGGGCTACACCTTC. Translating it yields CASSYGRAAGYTF.

This clonotype occurred once. V and J are TRBV12-3 or TRBV12-4 and TRBJ2-3; no reliable D call. V gave up 5 bases and J gave up 2 bases, with 11 bases separating them. The CDR3 contains 14 residues. CDR3 in amino acids: CASSPPTATDTQYF. The CDR3 bases are TGTGCCAGCAGTCCCCCAACCGCCACAGATACGCAGTATTTT.

This clonotype was picked up many times. The chain recombines TRBV12-3 or TRBV12-4 with TRBJ2-7, with D maybe TRBD2 (5 bases). V was trimmed by 7 bases and J by 6 bases, leaving 16 bases between them. The CDR3 extends over 13 amino acids. CDR3 nucleotides: TGTGCCAGCACCCTAAACGGAGGAGCCGAGCAGTACTTC. It translates to CASTLNGGAEQYF.

The chain has TRBV7-9 and TRBJ1-5, with D uncertain. The CDR3 has 14 residues. V shed 5 bases and J shed 7 bases, with 15 bases lying between them. CDR1 and CDR2 (germline): SEHNR, FQNEAQ (reference sequence). The DNA for the CDR3 is TGTGCCAGCAGCCCACATACCCGAGAACAGCCCCAGCATTTT. Protein product: CASSPHTREQPQHF.

This clonotype appeared a few times. This chain connects TRBV2 to TRBJ2-5; 10 bases are shared with TRBD1. V trimming: 7 bases; J trimming: 6 bases; junction bases outside the gene matches: 11. The CDR3 sequence is 15 residues long. Germline values: CDR1 SNHLY, CDR2 FYNNEI. The CDR3: CASIYSTGGGQTQYF. CDR3 coding DNA: TGTGCCAGCATCTACTCGACAGGGGGCGGGCAGACCCAGTACTTC.

The chain is built from TRBV20-1 and TRBJ2-2, with D perhaps TRBD2 (6 bases). The germline V and J ends were trimmed by 2 bases and 7 bases, with 17 bases remaining between them. The length of the CDR3 is 15 residues. From germline, CDR1 is DFQATT and CDR2 SNEGSKA (reference sequence). The CDR3, as DNA: TGCAGTGCTAGATCCTTAGCGGAAGGGTACGGGGAGCTGTTTTTT. Amino acid sequence: CSARSLAEGYGELFF.

There are a few counts of this clonotype. J is TRBJ2-1 and V is TRBV30, with 10 positions matching TRBD2. The CDR3 runs 15 residues. Germline V lookup: CDR1 GTSNPN, CDR2 SVGIG (reference sequence). The V and J ends lost 5 bases and 4 bases, in that order; junction bases with no gene match: 8. DNA of the CDR3: TGTGCCTGGTCACCTAGCGGGAGCGCGTACAATGAGCAGTTCTTC. Amino acid sequence: CAWSPSGSAYNEQFF.

V gene TRBV20-1 combines with J gene TRBJ2-1; D unclear. V dropped 3 bases and J dropped 16 bases, with 22 bases sitting between them. The CDR3 sequence is 13 residues long. Germline V lookup: CDR1 DFQATT, CDR2 SNEGSKA (reference sequence). In DNA form, the CDR3 reads TGCAGTGCTAGGTATCCGGGCACCAATAGGCACTTCTTC. This sequence encodes CSARYPGTNRHFF.

V and J are TRBV12-3 or TRBV12-4 and TRBJ2-3, with TRBD2 matching over 7 bases. Trimming took 6 bases from V and 1 from J; bases not matched to a gene: 7. This CDR3 spans 15 amino acids. CDR3 protein: CASSPLLAGTDTQYF. The CDR3, as DNA: TGTGCCAGCAGCCCTCTGCTAGCGGGCACAGATACGCAGTATTTT.

This clonotype was picked up a small number of times. V usage is TRBV7-6 and J usage is TRBJ2-1, with 7 nucleotides matching TRBD2. Germline V gives CDR1 SGHVS, CDR2 FNYEAQ. V lost 5 bases and J lost 5; bases outside the gene matches: 9. The CDR3 covers 15 residues. The CDR3 DNA reads TGTGCCAGCAGCCCACAGAGCGGGATTAACAATGAGCAGTTCTTC. Translated, it gives CASSPQSGINNEQFF.

In this sample, this clonotype turned up a few times. The chain recombines TRBV12-3 or TRBV12-4 with TRBJ2-5; TRBD2 matches 9 bases. CDR3 length: 14 residues. V shed 7 bases, J shed 2 bases, and the junction held 5 bases outside the gene matches. The DNA of the CDR3 is TGTGCCAGCAAACTAGCGGGTCTTCAAGAGACCCAGTACTTC. Translation gives CASKLAGLQETQYF.

This clonotype was seen more than once but under ten times. V is TRBV11-2 and J is TRBJ2-3, with 9 bases matching TRBD2. V lost 7 bases and J lost 7; bases outside the gene matches: 15. The CDR3 covers 16 residues. Germline V gene data show CDR1 as SGHAT and CDR2 as FQNNGV. The CDR3 here is CASTGGVAGVVNTQYF. The CDR3 region has the DNA TGTGCCAGCACCGGCGGGGTAGCGGGGGTAGTAAATACGCAGTATTTT.

The V and J genes are TRBV29-1 and TRBJ1-1, with no clear D. Trimming stripped 3 bases from V and 5 bases from J, with 13 bases between. The CDR3 contains 13 residues. Germline V gene sequence: CDR1 SQVTM, CDR2 ANQGSEA. The CDR3 loop is CSVEWPRGTEAFF. The DNA for the CDR3 is TGCAGCGTTGAGTGGCCCCGAGGGACTGAAGCTTTCTTT.

This clonotype was detected a few times. The chain combines TRBV12-3 or TRBV12-4 with TRBJ2-1, with TRBD1 identical over 7 bases. The J segment lost 9 bases and the V segment lost 3 bases, leaving 5 bases of the junction unmatched. CDR3 length equals 13 residues. This chain's CDR3 is CASSLTGLREQFF. CDR3 bases: TGTGCCAGCAGTTTGACAGGGCTCCGTGAGCAGTTCTTC.

The chain has TRBV29-1 and TRBJ2-1; TRBD1 or TRBD2 may be the D gene (5 bases each). V was trimmed by 1 base and J by 3 bases, leaving 25 bases between them. CDR1 is SQVTM and CDR2 is ANQGSEA in the germline V gene. The CDR3 runs 19 residues. CDR3 coding DNA: TGCAGCGTTGAAGGGAGTCCTCTGAGGGGCGAAAAAGACTACAATGAGCAGTTCTTC. It encodes CSVEGSPLRGEKDYNEQFF.

The chain joins TRBV5-5 to TRBJ1-1, with D unclear. The ends were cut back, 1 base at V and 5 bases at J, with 15 bases in the middle. The CDR3 consists of 15 residues. The germline V gene has CDR1 SGHKS and CDR2 YYEKEE (reference sequence). The CDR3 DNA is TGTGCCAGCAGCTTGACAAGTCAGACGGGGACTGAAGCTTTCTTT. Translated, it gives CASSLTSQTGTEAFF.

The CDR3 spells CASMAHGYYGYTF. The CDR3 DNA follows: TGTGCCAGCATGGCACATGGATACTATGGCTACACCTTC. J is TRBJ1-2 and V is TRBV2; D uncertain. Trimming took off 7 bases at V and 3 bases at J, with 12 bases between the two ends. Germline-derived CDR1 and CDR2 are SNHLY and FYNNEI. There are 13 residues in the CDR3. The full variable domain, with the rest looked up from reference TRBV2 and TRBJ1-2, is EPEVTQTPSHQVTQMGQEVILRCVPISNHLYFYWYRQILGQKVEFLVSFYNNEISEKSEIFDDQFSVERPDGSNFTLKIRSTKLEDSAMYFCASMAHGYYGYTFGSGTRLTVV.

The V gene is TRBV28, the J gene TRBJ1-1, with unresolved D. The germline V and J ends were trimmed by 4 bases and 6 bases, with 12 bases remaining between them. The CDR3 is 13 residues long. CDR1 and CDR2 (germline): MDHEN, SYDVKM. CDR3 protein: CASSSLGASEAFF. CDR3 nucleotides: TGTGCCAGCAGTTCCTTGGGAGCCTCTGAAGCTTTCTTT. Full variable domain (outside the CDR3, taken from reference TRBV28 and TRBJ1-1): DVKVTQSSRYLVKRTGEKVFLECVQDMDHENMFWYRQDPGLGLRLIYFSYDVKMKEKGDIPEGYSVSREKKERFSLILESASTNQTSMYLCASSSLGASEAFFGQGTRLTVV.

A note on this clonotype: This may arise from a read error, as a much more abundant clone is one base away. This chain connects TRBV7-6 to TRBJ2-1; D is perhaps TRBD2 (5 bases). This CDR3 has 13 residues. Germline CDR1 and CDR2: SGHVS and FNYEAQ. CDR3 loop: CACSRGTKNEQFF. CDR3 nucleotide sequence: TGTGCCTGCAGCCGGGGTACGAAAAATGAGCAGTTCTTC. The whole variable domain, filled in from reference TRBV7-6 and TRBJ2-1, reads GAGVSQSPRYKVTKRGQDVALRCDPISGHVSLYWYRQALGQGPEFLTYFNYEAQQDKSGLPNDRFSAERPEGSISTLTIQRTEQRDSAMYRCACSRGTKNEQFFGPGTRLTVL.

This rearrangement joins TRBV20-1 to TRBJ1-1; 10 bases fit TRBD1. Germline assignment: CDR1 DFQATT and CDR2 SNEGSKA (reference sequence). This CDR3 region has 17 residues. With 1 base clipped from V and 4 bases from J, the junction kept 12 bases outside the gene matches. CDR3 DNA sequence: TGCAGTGCTAGAGGGGGAGAAGGACAGGGGGTTGGCACTGAAGCTTTCTTT. It translates to CSARGGEGQGVGTEAFF.

The chain recombines TRBV5-1 with TRBJ2-1, with 9 bases fitting TRBD1. The length of the CDR3 is 14 residues. J gave up 14 bases and V 7 bases, and 16 bases lay outside the gene matches. CDR1 SGHRS and CDR2 YFSETQ come from the germline V gene. This chain's CDR3 is CASRPVTGGAGKFF. CDR3 sequence (DNA): TGCGCCAGCCGACCTGTTACAGGGGGCGCCGGAAAGTTCTTC.

The sample holds a few counts of this clonotype. The rearrangement joins TRBV7-9 to TRBJ2-7; D could derive from TRBD1 or TRBD2 (5 bases each). V was trimmed by 2 bases and J by 6 bases, leaving 14 bases between them. The CDR3 runs to 14 residues. CDR1 SEHNR and CDR2 FQNEAQ come from the germline V gene (reference sequence). The CDR3, as DNA: TGTGCCAGCAGCTTACTTAGCAGGGACGGCGAGCAGTACTTC. Its protein is CASSLLSRDGEQYF.

This clonotype has at least ten counts. The rearrangement uses TRBV12-3 or TRBV12-4 and TRBJ2-7; D unclear. V lost 6 bases and J lost 0, with 15 bases in between. The CDR3 totals 15 residues. The CDR3: CASSPPGLSSYEQYF. DNA of the CDR3: TGTGCCAGCAGCCCCCCTGGTCTCAGCTCCTACGAGCAGTACTTC.

This clonotype was seen only a few times. V gene TRBV11-2 combines with J gene TRBJ2-3; 12 nucleotides agree with TRBD2. Germline CDR1 SGHAT, CDR2 FQNNGV. The CDR3 contains 18 residues. With 4 bases clipped from V and 3 bases from J, the junction kept 11 bases outside the gene matches. The DNA of the CDR3 is TGTGCCAGCAGCTCCTCCTTAGGACTAGCGGGAAGAACAGATACGCAGTATTTT. This encodes CASSSSLGLAGRTDTQYF.

The table lists this clonotype with a few counts. The V call is TRBV15, the J call TRBJ1-4, with unresolved D. The germline V gene has CDR1 LNHNV and CDR2 YYDKDF (reference sequence). V was clipped by 0 bases and J by 9 bases, with 5 bases between them. The CDR3 extends over 12 amino acids. The CDR3 loop reads CATSRDGKKLFF. DNA for the CDR3: TGTGCCACCAGCAGAGACGGAAAAAAACTGTTTTTT. The full variable domain, rest sourced from reference TRBV15 and TRBJ1-4, is DAMVIQNPRYQVTQFGKPVTLSCSQTLNHNVMYWYQQKSSQAPKLLFHYYDKDFNNEADTPDNFQSRRPNTSFCFLDIRSPGLGDTAMYLCATSRDGKKLFFGSGTQLSVL.

V is TRBV14 and J is TRBJ2-7; D is possibly TRBD1 (5 bases). Germline assignment: CDR1 SGHDN and CDR2 FVKESK. V was shortened by 2 bases and J by 3 bases, with 29 bases between the two germline ends. This CDR3 comprises 20 residues. Written as DNA, the CDR3 is TGTGCCAGCAGCCAAATCCACCAGGGCAGGGCCCTCCAGGACCACTACGAGCAGTACTTC. Translated, it gives CASSQIHQGRALQDHYEQYF.

This clonotype was observed a few times. V gene TRBV15 combines with J gene TRBJ1-1, with 12 bases that match TRBD1. CDR1 is LNHNV and CDR2 is YYDKDF in the germline V gene (reference sequence). The J segment lost 2 bases and the V segment lost 5 bases, leaving 3 bases of the junction unmatched. The CDR3 runs 15 residues. The CDR3 sequence: CATSGDRGPNTEAFF. The CDR3, as DNA: TGTGCCACCAGCGGGGACAGGGGGCCCAACACTGAAGCTTTCTTT.

The chain employs TRBV7-2 and TRBJ2-5; 13 bases are shared with TRBD2. V gave up 4 bases and J gave up 7 bases; unmatched junction bases: 15. This CDR3 contains 18 residues. The V gene's germline CDR1 is SGHTA and CDR2 FQGNSA. The CDR3 is CASSSAPTSGGPVGTQYF. The CDR3 DNA follows: TGTGCCAGCAGCTCCGCCCCGACTAGCGGGGGGCCGGTGGGGACCCAGTACTTC.

A single count supports this clonotype. The chain carries TRBV7-9 and TRBJ2-3; D possibly corresponds to TRBD2 (6 bases). Trimming stripped 5 bases from V and 2 bases from J, with 11 bases between. Germline CDR1 reads SEHNR; CDR2 reads FQNEAQ (reference sequence). This CDR3 comprises 14 residues. The CDR3 here is CASSTPGVTDTQYF. The CDR3 DNA is TGTGCCAGCAGCACCCCGGGGGTCACAGATACGCAGTATTTT.

There are a few counts of this clonotype. This may come from a read error, since a much larger clone is one base off. V and J are TRBV11-2 and TRBJ2-5, with D possibly matching TRBD1 (6 bases). Germline CDR1 is SGHAT and CDR2 is FQNNGV. The CDR3 is 14 amino acids. V dropped 6 bases and J dropped 11 bases, with 22 bases sitting between them. The CDR3 DNA is TGTGCCAGCAGTTCCCGGACAGACCACAATGAGCAGTACTTC. It is translated as CASSSRTDHNEQYF. Based on the CDR3 plus reference TRBV11-2 and TRBJ2-5, the full variable domain is EAGVAQSPRYKIIEKRQSVAFWCNPISGHATLYWYQQILGQGPKLLIQFQNNGVVDDSQLPKDRFSAERLKGVDSTLKIQPAKLEDSAVYLCASSSRTDHNEQYFGPGTRLLVL.

This clonotype has at least ten counts. The chain recombines TRBV6-5 with TRBJ2-7; TRBD1 agrees at 7 bases. Per germline, CDR1 MNHEY and CDR2 SVGAGI. The junction had 4 bases not matched to a gene; V was cut back by 0 bases and J by 2 bases. This CDR3 is built from 15 residues. The CDR3 reads CASSYSRDSPYEQYF. The CDR3, as DNA: TGTGCCAGCAGTTACTCCCGGGACAGTCCCTACGAGCAGTACTTC.

With regard to this clonotype: A read error may produce the germline difference seen at one junction end. V and J are TRBV12-3 or TRBV12-4 and TRBJ2-3; possible D gene TRBD2, 5 bases. The CDR3 sequence is 13 residues long. This chain's CDR3 is CASSWQNGDTRYF. For the CDR3, the DNA is TGTGCCAGCAGTTGGCAGAACGGGGATACGCGGTATTTT.